Below are 19 T cell receptor beta chains sequenced from a single sample in a study of cytomegalovirus exposure and HLA in healthy donors. Repertoires were generated with immunoSEQ multiplex PCR, while TCRdb's copy carries only in-frame clones and drops some. The sample has tens of thousands of clones; about nine tenths are singletons. Sequencing was performed on PBMCs. The source is a man aged 25 to 45 in good health and CMV-seronegative.

The chain couples TRBV10-2 to TRBJ2-7; no clear D gene. The CDR3 is 14 amino acids. V lost 4 bases and J 6 bases, leaving 16 bases between the germline ends. The V gene's germline CDR1 is WSHSY and CDR2 SAAADI. CDR3 amino acids: CASSGIASSGEQYF. In DNA form, the CDR3 reads TGCGCCAGCAGTGGGATAGCAAGCTCGGGCGAGCAGTACTTC.

Regarding this clone: Being one base from a much bigger clone, this may be a read error. The genes are TRBV6-5 and TRBJ2-7, with D tentatively TRBD2 (6 bases). Germline CDR1 reads MNHEY; CDR2 reads SVGAGI. This CDR3 region has 14 residues. The CDR3 nucleotides are TGTACCAGCAGTGTTAGTCAGGGAGGTTACGAGCAGTACTTC. Translated, it gives CTSSVSQGGYEQYF.

V gene TRBV28 combines with J gene TRBJ2-7; D is possibly TRBD1 (6 bases). The CDR3 runs 15 residues. V lost 7 bases and J 4 bases, leaving 20 bases between the germline ends. Germline loops: CDR1 MDHEN, CDR2 SYDVKM. The DNA for the CDR3 is TGTGCCAGCACCGCCGGGACACGCCTCCCTTACGAGCAGTACTTC. Its translation: CASTAGTRLPYEQYF.

The rearrangement links TRBV5-4 to TRBJ2-3, with 8 bases that match TRBD2. The CDR3 spans 16 residues. The ends lost 3 bases at V and 0 bases at J; junction bases unmatched: 6. Germline lookup yields CDR1 SGHNT and CDR2 YYREEE (reference sequence). The CDR3 region has the DNA TGTGCCAGCAGCTCTTCCGGGACTAGAAGCACAGATACGCAGTATTTT. This encodes CASSSSGTRSTDTQYF.

The rearrangement links TRBV6-6 to TRBJ2-7, with TRBD1 matching 7 bases. Germline V gives CDR1 MNHNY, CDR2 SVGAGI (reference sequence). This CDR3 is 13 amino acids long. With 7 bases clipped from V and 6 bases from J, the junction kept 9 bases outside the gene matches. CDR3 loop: CASKHSTGAEQYF. CDR3 in DNA: TGTGCCAGCAAACATTCTACAGGGGCCGAGCAGTACTTC.

This clone appeared once. This rearrangement joins TRBV11-2 to TRBJ1-1; 11 positions match TRBD1. J was trimmed by 3 bases and V by 1 base; bases with no gene match: 1. The CDR3 contains 15 residues. Per germline, CDR1 SGHAT and CDR2 FQNNGV. The CDR3 nucleotides read TGTGCCAGCAGCTTAGTGGGACAGGGGGACACTGAAGCTTTCTTT. Translation: CASSLVGQGDTEAFF.

This sequence joins TRBV7-9 and TRBJ2-3; 11 positions agree with TRBD2. V was pared by 5 bases and J by 0 bases, with 4 bases of the junction left unmatched. Germline V gene sequence: CDR1 SEHNR, CDR2 FQNEAQ (reference sequence). This CDR3 comprises 16 residues. CDR3 in amino acids: CASSRGTSGSTDTQYF. The DNA for the CDR3 is TGTGCCAGCAGCCGGGGGACTAGCGGAAGCACAGATACGCAGTATTTT.

The V and J genes are TRBV5-1 and TRBJ2-3, with TRBD2 as a possible D gene (6 bases). The CDR3 has 16 amino acids. V was trimmed by 0 bases and J by 0 bases, leaving 11 bases between them. Germline assignment: CDR1 SGHRS and CDR2 YFSETQ. Here the CDR3 reads CASSLEGGASTDTQYF. In nucleotides, the CDR3 is TGCGCCAGCAGCTTGGAAGGCGGGGCTAGCACAGATACGCAGTATTTT.

This chain connects TRBV5-1 to TRBJ1-2; D gene ambiguous. The CDR3 is 13 amino acids. Germline CDR1 is SGHRS and CDR2 is YFSETQ. V lost 0 bases, J lost 2 bases, and 5 bases lay in between. The CDR3, as DNA: TGCGCCAGCAGCTTGGACGGGAACTATGGCTACACCTTC. Amino acids: CASSLDGNYGYTF.

V is TRBV18 and J is TRBJ1-1; possible D gene TRBD1, 5 bases. Germline V gene sequence: CDR1 KGHSH, CDR2 LQKENI. Trimming stripped 6 bases from V and 0 bases from J, with 17 bases between. The CDR3 consists of 16 residues. CDR3 in amino acids: CASSSPRQIMNTEAFF. The CDR3 DNA reads TGTGCCAGCTCCTCACCGAGACAGATAATGAACACTGAAGCTTTCTTT.

The chain uses TRBV28 and TRBJ1-2; D unresolved. Per germline, CDR1 MDHEN and CDR2 SYDVKM. This CDR3 is 13 amino acids long. Trimming left V 11 bases short and J 8 bases short, with 21 bases between. CDR3 sequence reads: CACAPFRAWGYTF. CDR3 nucleotides: TGTGCCTGCGCCCCTTTCCGTGCGTGGGGCTACACCTTC.

V is TRBV10-3 and J is TRBJ1-2, with 9 nucleotides matching TRBD1. V lost 3 bases and J lost 4; bases outside the gene matches: 6. CDR1 is ENHRY and CDR2 is SYGVKD in the germline V gene. The CDR3 contains 15 residues. The CDR3 sequence: CAISENTGGGYGYTF. DNA for the CDR3: TGTGCCATCAGTGAAAACACAGGGGGCGGCTATGGCTACACCTTC.

This chain connects TRBV9 to TRBJ2-5, with D possibly being TRBD1 (6 bases). The CDR3 loop spans 13 amino acids. Germline values: CDR1 SGDLS, CDR2 YYNGEE. Trimming took off 0 bases at V and 3 bases at J, with 6 bases between the two ends. Written as DNA, the CDR3 is TGTGCCAGCAGCGTAGGGACAGAAGAGACCCAGTACTTC. Its translation is CASSVGTEETQYF.

The V and J genes are TRBV21-1 and TRBJ2-3; no check of the table's D call, TRBD2, against the DNA was made. TRBV21-1 is a pseudogene. CDR3 length: 14 amino acids. CDR3 DNA sequence: TGTGCCAGCAGCACCAAGACTAGCTCAGATACGCAGTATTTT. This translates into CASSTKTSSDTQYF.

The rearrangement joins TRBV27 to TRBJ2-4, with TRBD2 matching 11 bases. Trimming took 4 bases from V and 6 from J; bases not matched to a gene: 11. The germline V gene encodes CDR1 MNHEY and CDR2 SMNVEV (reference sequence). The CDR3 totals 17 residues. CDR3 DNA: TGTGCCAGCAGTTCGATACTAGCGGGGGTGCCCCGAAACATTCAGTACTTC. It translates to CASSSILAGVPRNIQYF.

J is TRBJ2-3 and V is TRBV7-9; D gene uncertain. The V gene's germline CDR1 is SEHNR and CDR2 FQNEAQ (reference sequence). The germline V and J ends were trimmed by 5 bases and 6 bases, with 9 bases remaining between them. The CDR3 runs to 12 residues. CDR3 DNA sequence: TGTGCCAGCAGCGGCCCCTTCGATACGCAGTATTTT. Encoded protein: CASSGPFDTQYF. Full variable domain (remainder filled in from reference TRBV7-9 and TRBJ2-3): DTGVSQNPRHKITKRGQNVTFRCDPISEHNRLYWYRQTLGQGPEFLTYFQNEAQLEKSRLLSDRFSAERPKGSFSTLEIQRTEQGDSAMYLCASSGPFDTQYFGPGTRLTVL.

The rearrangement uses TRBV2 and TRBJ2-2, with 15 bases aligning to TRBD2. The CDR3 has 15 residues. Looked up from germline, CDR1 is SNHLY and CDR2 is FYNNEI. Trimming at V came to 6 bases and at J to 7 bases, leaving 3 bases not matched to a gene. CDR3 residues: CASRGLAGGHGELFF. The CDR3 DNA follows: TGTGCCAGCAGGGGACTAGCGGGGGGTCACGGGGAGCTGTTTTTT. The variable domain in full, completed from reference TRBV2 and TRBJ2-2, reads EPEVTQTPSHQVTQMGQEVILRCVPISNHLYFYWYRQILGQKVEFLVSFYNNEISEKSEIFDDQFSVERPDGSNFTLKIRSTKLEDSAMYFCASRGLAGGHGELFFGEGSRLTVL.

This chain uses TRBV18 with TRBJ1-1; D is perhaps TRBD1 (6 bases). This CDR3 has 12 residues. Per germline, CDR1 KGHSH and CDR2 LQKENI. Trimming removed 5 bases at V and 8 bases at J, with 12 bases between. CDR3 amino acids: CASSSGAAEAFF. The CDR3, as DNA: TGTGCCAGCTCATCAGGGGCGGCCGAAGCTTTCTTT.

This clone was observed a single time. CDR3 coding DNA: TGTGCCTGGAGTCCAGGGGCGATATACGAGCAGTACTTC. Protein sequence: CAWSPGAIYEQYF. V and J are TRBV30 and TRBJ2-7, with a tentative D call TRBD1 (6 bases). Looked up from germline, CDR1 is GTSNPN and CDR2 is SVGIG (reference sequence). Trimming removed 2 bases at V and 4 bases at J, with 12 bases between. There are 13 residues in the CDR3.